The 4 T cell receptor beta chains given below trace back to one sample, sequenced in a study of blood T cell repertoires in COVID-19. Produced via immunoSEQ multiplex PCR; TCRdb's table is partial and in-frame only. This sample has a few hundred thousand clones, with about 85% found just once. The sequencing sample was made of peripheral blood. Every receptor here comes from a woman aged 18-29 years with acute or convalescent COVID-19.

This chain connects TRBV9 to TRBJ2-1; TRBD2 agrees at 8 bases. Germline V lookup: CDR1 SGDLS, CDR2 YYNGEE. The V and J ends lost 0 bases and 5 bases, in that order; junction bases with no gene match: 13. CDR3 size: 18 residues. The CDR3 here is CASSVAGWAGGTHNEQFF. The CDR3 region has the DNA TGTGCCAGCAGCGTAGCAGGGTGGGCGGGAGGCACCCACAATGAGCAGTTCTTC.

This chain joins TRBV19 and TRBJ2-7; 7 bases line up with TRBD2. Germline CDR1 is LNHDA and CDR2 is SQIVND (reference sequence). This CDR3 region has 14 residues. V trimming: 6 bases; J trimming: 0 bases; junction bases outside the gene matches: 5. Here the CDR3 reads CASRLTSDSYEQYF. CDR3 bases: TGTGCCAGTAGACTTACTAGCGACTCCTACGAGCAGTACTTC.

The CDR3: CAWDPGTSGGAEQFF. In nucleotides, the CDR3 is TGTGCCTGGGACCCCGGGACTAGCGGGGGGGCTGAGCAGTTCTTC. The J gene is TRBJ2-1, the V gene TRBV30, with TRBD2 identical over 16 bases. The length of the CDR3 is 15 residues. Trimming cost V 5 bases and J 9 bases; bases outside gene matches: 7. CDR1 and CDR2 (germline): GTSNPN, SVGIG (reference sequence). Full variable domain (rest looked up from reference TRBV30 and TRBJ2-1): SQTIHQWPATLVQPVGSPLSLECTVEGTSNPNLYWYRQAAGRGLQLLFYSVGIGQISSEVPQNLSASRPQDRQFILSSKKLLLSDSGFYLCAWDPGTSGGAEQFFGPGTRLTVL.

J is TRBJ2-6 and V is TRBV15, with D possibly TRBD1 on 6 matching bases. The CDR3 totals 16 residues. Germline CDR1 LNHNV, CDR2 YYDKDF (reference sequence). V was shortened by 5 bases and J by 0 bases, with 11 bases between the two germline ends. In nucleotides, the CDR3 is TGTGCCACCAGCCCCGACAGGTTCTCTGGGGCCAACGTCCTGACTTTC. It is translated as CATSPDRFSGANVLTF. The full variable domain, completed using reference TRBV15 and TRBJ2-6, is DAMVIQNPRYQVTQFGKPVTLSCSQTLNHNVMYWYQQKSSQAPKLLFHYYDKDFNNEADTPDNFQSRRPNTSFCFLDIRSPGLGDTAMYLCATSPDRFSGANVLTFGAGSRLTVL.